This T cell receptor beta chain was sequenced during a study of vaccination and CD4 T cells after COVID-19 (dated 2022 in TCRdb). Regarding the complete study: Convalescent patients had a positive SARS-CoV-2 result on nasal swab PCR, and of these patients, fewer than ten had mild disease and one had severe disease. The time from the second vaccine dose to post-vaccine blood sampling had a median of roughly 70 days and ranged from 14 to 241 days. Post-COVID blood samples were collected from convalescent patients a median of approximately 93 days after diagnosis, with a range of about 30 to 161 days. In the convalescent cohort there were six males and four females, among whom were two Hispanic individuals, seven Caucasians, two Asians and one multiracial person. The spike-specific CD4+ TCR repertoire was compared before and after mRNA vaccination in 10 to 11 COVID-19 convalescent patients and a few infection-naive healthy vaccine recipients. In control cultures, a CEFX viral epitope pool was used as positive control, an HIV-1 Nef peptide pool was used as negative control, or no peptide was added. Two doses of either the Pfizer-BioNTech BNT162b2 vaccine (n=8) or the Moderna mRNA-1273 vaccine (n=2) were administered to participants. Overlapping spike peptide pools from SARS-CoV-2 and from the common cold coronaviruses HCoV-NL63, HCoV-OC43 and HCoV-229E were used as culture stimuli.

The CDR3 contains 15 residues, cysteine and phenylalanine counted. Only the CDR3 portion is preserved as DNA: 45 bases, with reading frame beginning at the first base. CDR1 and CDR2 are read off the germline V gene (reference sequence) as LNHDA and SQIVND. The junction carries 9 bases between V and J, which are trimmed by 6 bases and 0 bases respectively. The library was built by means of PCR. At the Johns Hopkins FTIC core, DNA from the cultured CD4+ T cells underwent TCR sequencing with the Oncomine TCR Beta short-read assay. The QIAamp micro DNA kit was used to extract genomic DNA from the cultured CD4+ T cells. Oncomine TCR Beta libraries made from cultured CD4+ T cells were pooled using unique dual indexes and sequenced on an Illumina iSeq 100. Turning to the authors' computational methods: Non-productive sequences were removed, and CDR3s that did not start with C, did not end with F or W, or were shorter than 7 amino acids were discarded. Antigen-specific clonotypes were identified using the MANAFEST web application through comparison of peptide-stimulated wells with reference and other culture wells. An FDR below 0.05, an odds ratio above 5, and a productive frequency above 0.1% in at least two of three replicate wells were required for clones to be considered positive. A clonotype was classed as cross-reactive if the clonotype showed significant expansion both in SARS-CoV-2 spike wells and in at least one common cold coronavirus spike condition. CDR3 homology was assessed with Levenshtein distances (stringdist) and unrooted phylogenetic trees (ape) in R version 3.6.1. TCRdb handled the public reads itself, with Q25 trimming in fastp and clone calling in MiXCR, and kept productive beta chains. Merged by CDR3 protein, the rows form single entries marked with the most common genes and DNA. TCRdb's processing, not the study's, gives the V and J calls here. The table for this sample lists about 7,000 distinct CDR3 sequences; around 62% of them were counted only once. Of the sample, 25% to 30% falls within the top ten clones.

Overall results and qualifications from the work: In convalescent patients, a median around 86% of post-vaccine SARS-CoV-2-reactive clones were detected only after vaccination, suggesting vaccine-specific priming. Relatively few convalescent patients were included in the study, and early timepoints after natural infection were not analyzed. Of the vaccine-specific clones in convalescent patients, 304 of 307, or nearly all, reacted only to SARS-CoV-2 spike and did not cross-react with common cold coronaviruses. The median count of SARS-CoV-2-reactive clonotypes went up from roughly 21 after infection to 38 after vaccination, although the change was not significant.

The meaning of the sample's treatment or condition label: approximately 9-day PBMC culture with coronavirus spike peptide pools or control peptides (ViraFEST assay). To expand antigen-specific T cells with peptide pools and then pick out the expanded clonotypes through TCR sequencing, the study relied on the ViraFEST assay. Positive SARS-CoV-2 PCR tests in the convalescent patients dated from March to December 2020, before Alpha, Beta and Delta variants emerged in the United States. Each well held two million PBMCs cultured with approximately 10 ug/ml peptide pools in IMDM containing around 5% human AB serum and 9 to 10 IU/ml IL-2. Half of the culture medium was replaced with fresh IL-2-containing medium on days 3 and 7. After roughly 11 days of culture, CD4+ T cells were isolated by negative selection with the EasySep CD4+ T cell isolation kit. Ficoll-Paque Plus gradient centrifugation was used to isolate PBMCs from whole blood, and the isolated PBMCs were then either used fresh or cryopreserved at -140C. In general, triplicate wells were set up for every culture condition.

A word on this clonotype: Its antigen remains undetermined. It has no much larger one-base neighbor in the sample; base qualities were not kept.

The sequencing sample was made of CD4+ T cells from blood, cultured in vitro. The chain is made from TRBV19 and TRBJ1-6; confidence is insufficient to name the D gene. This TCR came from a human donor who had recovered from COVID-19. The DNA sequence reads TGTGCCAGTAGCCGTGGGGTCTCCTATAATTCACCCCTCCACTTT. Translation gives CASSRGVSYNSPLHF.